These T cell receptor beta chains were read from a single sample in a study of shared clonotypes between healthy human individuals. The table came from immunoSEQ multiplex PCR; TCRdb's copy has only in-frame clones and leaves some out. The top ten hold approximately 0.4% of the sample, which has 1,500,000 or so clones, approximately 98.5% seen once. Sequences were obtained from naive CD4+ T cells sorted from blood. These TCRs come from a man aged 25-45 years in good health. Each CDR3 is given with its conserved first and last residue. D genes are given only for firm matches. The size entry is marked missing in some rows and otherwise reads once, few, many or a size class.

>NA|TRBD1|TRBV30|TRBJ1-2
TGTGCCTGGAGTGTACTGCTGACAGGGCAGGGCTACACCTTC
CAWSVLLTGQGYTF
>NA|NA|TRBV7-9|TRBJ2-1
TGTGCCAGCAGCTTAGCCGCGCAGTACAATGAGCAGTTCTTC
CASSLAAQYNEQFF
>NA|NA|TRBV5-4|TRBJ2-3
TGTGCCAGCAGCTCCAGACAGGCCACAGATACGCAGTATTTT
CASSSRQATDTQYF
>NA|TRBD1|TRBV5-1|TRBJ1-5
TGCGCCAGCAGCTCCGGGACAGGGGTGGGGCAGCCCCAGCATTTT
CASSSGTGVGQPQHF
>NA|NA|TRBV6-6|TRBJ2-7
TGTGCCAGCAGTTACCAGGGGAACAGGGCTAACGAGCAGTACTTC
CASSYQGNRANEQYF
>NA|TRBD1|TRBV19|TRBJ1-1
TGTGCCAGTAGTGTGGGACAGCACACTGAAGCTTTCTTT
CASSVGQHTEAFF
>NA|NA|TRBV18|TRBJ1-1
TGTGCCACCATCCGGGGAGCCGCGAACACTGAAGCTTTCTTT
CATIRGAANTEAFF
>once|TRBD2|TRBV7-9|TRBJ2-7
TGTGCCAGCAGCCCTAGACTAGCGGGGGCCTACGAGCAGTACTTC
CASSPRLAGAYEQYF
>NA|NA|TRBV10-3|TRBJ2-5
TGTGCCATCAGTGAGGAGAGGGGGTTCCAAGAGACCCAGTACTTC
CAISEERGFQETQYF
>NA|NA|TRBV25-1|TRBJ1-3
TGTGCCAGCAGTGAATCTGAGGGGTTTGGAAACACCATATATTTT
CASSESEGFGNTIYF
>NA|NA|TRBV2|TRBJ2-7
TGTGCCAGCAGTCCCGACAGGGACTACGACGGGCAGTACTTC
CASSPDRDYDGQYF
>once|NA|TRBV5-1|TRBJ2-5
TGCGCCAGCAGCGGGTCCCCAGGGGAGACCCAGTACTTC
CASSGSPGETQYF
>few|TRBD1|TRBV10-2|TRBJ2-1
TGCGCCAGCAGTGTGTTACAGGGGGCAGGTGAGCAGTTCTTC
CASSVLQGAGEQFF
>NA|NA|TRBV11-2|TRBJ2-7
TGTGCCAGCAGCCGCCCCCAGAGGACCTACGAGCAGTACTTC
CASSRPQRTYEQYF
>NA|NA|TRBV27|TRBJ2-5
TGTGCCAGCAGTTTATTACAGGCTCCACGAACCCAGTACTTC
CASSLLQAPRTQYF
>NA|TRBD1|TRBV6-5|TRBJ2-4
TGTGCCAGCGCCAGGGACAGGGGAACCAAAAACATTCAGTACTTC
CASARDRGTKNIQYF
>NA|NA|TRBV28|TRBJ2-7
TGTGCCAGCGGACAGTCCACCTACGAGCAGTACTTC
CASGQSTYEQYF
>NA|NA|TRBV27|TRBJ2-7
TGTGCCAGCAGTTCATTAGGGCCCTACGAGCAGTACTTC
CASSSLGPYEQYF
>NA|NA|TRBV21-1|TRBJ2-7
TGTGCCAGCAGAAAAGATAGACAATCCTACGAGCAGTACTTC
CASRKDRQSYEQYF
>NA|TRBD1|TRBV9|TRBJ2-5
TGTGCCAGCAGCGTAGAAGACAGGGGCAGGGAGACCCAGTACTTC
CASSVEDRGRETQYF
>NA|TRBD2|TRBV7-8|TRBJ2-7
TGTGCCAGCAGCTTAAGGCGGGTGACTAGCGGGTACGAGCAGTACTTC
CASSLRRVTSGYEQYF
>NA|NA|TRBV28|TRBJ1-2
TGTGCCGCGTGGGGGACGACTGGCGGCTACACCTTC
CAAWGTTGGYTF
>NA|TRBD1|TRBV6-5|TRBJ1-2
TGTGCCAGCAGTGCGGGACAGGGAGGCTACACCTTC
CASSAGQGGYTF
>NA|TRBD2|TRBV5-1|TRBJ2-3
TGCGCCAGCAGCTTGGTTACGGGCGGGAGGGGTGATACGCAGTATTTT
CASSLVTGGRGDTQYF
>NA|NA|TRBV29-1|TRBJ2-1
TGCAGCGTTGAACCAGGGCCCTACAATGAGCAGTTCTTC
CSVEPGPYNEQFF
>NA|NA|TRBV19|TRBJ1-1
TGTGCCAGTAGTATAGTTAGCGGGGCATCCGAAGCTTTCTTT
CASSIVSGASEAFF
>once|NA|TRBV19|TRBJ1-1
TGTGCCAGTATGACATTCGGGGGCACTGAAGCTTTCTTT
CASMTFGGTEAFF
>NA|TRBD2|TRBV5-1|TRBJ2-3
TGCGCCAGCAGCTTGTATCGCACTAGCGGGAAGTCGGATACGCAGTATTTT
CASSLYRTSGKSDTQYF
>NA|NA|TRBV7-2|TRBJ2-7
TGTGCCAGCAGCTTGGGGGGAACCTACGAGCAGTACTTC
CASSLGGTYEQYF
>once|NA|TRBV10-1|TRBJ2-7
TGCGCCAGCAGTTACGGGGGAGTCTCCGAGCAGTACTTC
CASSYGGVSEQYF
>NA|TRBD2|TRBV11-2|TRBJ2-7
TGTGCCAGTATACGGAGGGGACTAGCGTTAGGCGAGCAGTACTTC
CASIRRGLALGEQYF
>NA|NA|TRBV28|TRBJ2-7
TGTGCCAGCAGTTTACTCAGGGAGGTAAGCTCCTACGAGCAGTACTTC
CASSLLREVSSYEQYF
>NA|NA|TRBV10-1|TRBJ2-2
TGCGCCAGCAGTGAGCTCCACAGGACCGGGGAGCTGTTTTTT
CASSELHRTGELFF
>NA|NA|TRBV7-9|TRBJ2-2
TGTGCCAGCAGAGAATCTGGGGTGGATGCTACCGGGGAGCTGTTTTTT
CASRESGVDATGELFF
>NA|NA|TRBV7-3|TRBJ2-2
TGTGCCAGCAGCTTGGACAGTGCCTTGAGACCCGGGGAGCTGTTTTTT
CASSLDSALRPGELFF
>NA|TRBD1|TRBV28|TRBJ2-7
TGTGCCAGCAATACCCCCGGGACAGTAGGCGAGCAGTACTTC
CASNTPGTVGEQYF
>NA|NA|TRBV21-1|TRBJ2-2
TGTGCCAGCAGCAAAATCTCTAGGCGGGAGGACACCGGGGAGCTGTTTTTT
CASSKISRREDTGELFF
>NA|TRBD1|TRBV11-2|TRBJ2-7
TGTGCCAGCCGACGGACAGGGCCCCACGAGCAGTACTTC
CASRRTGPHEQYF
>NA|TRBD1|TRBV7-2|TRBJ1-5
TGTGCCAGCAGCTCCGGGACAGGGGGAAATCAGCCCCAGCATTTT
CASSSGTGGNQPQHF
>NA|TRBD2|TRBV14|TRBJ2-7
TGTGCCAGCAGCCAGGGGGACTACTACGAGCAGTACTTC
CASSQGDYYEQYF
>NA|NA|TRBV19|TRBJ2-7
TGTGCCAGTAGCCGTCCCTCGGGGCCGTCCTCCTACGAGCAGTACTTC
CASSRPSGPSSYEQYF
>NA|TRBD2|TRBV9|TRBJ2-1
TGTGCCAGCAGCGGGGGAGCGGGGGATCCCTACAATGAGCAGTTCTTC
CASSGGAGDPYNEQFF
>NA|TRBD1|TRBV6-1|TRBJ1-1
TGTGCCAGCAGTGTGGACAGGGGAGACACTGAAGCTTTCTTT
CASSVDRGDTEAFF
>NA|NA|TRBV15|TRBJ1-1
TGTGCCACCAGCAGAGAAGTAAAGGCGGACACTGAAGCTTTCTTT
CATSREVKADTEAFF